The 30 T cell receptor beta chains below were found in one sample sequenced in a study of T cells after yellow fever vaccination. Each CDR3 protein is one row after TCRdb ran MiXCR on the 5' RACE reads. Of hundreds of thousands of distinct CDR3 sequences detected, roughly 13% appear once; the ten largest clones hold around 15%. The input for sequencing was PBMCs, taken on the day of the yellow fever booster vaccination. Receptors originate from a man aged 30 to 45 who received the YFV17D yellow fever vaccine.

This clonotype turned up a few times. V is TRBV29-1 and J is TRBJ2-4; a weak D match, TRBD2 (6 bases). CDR1 is SQVTM, CDR2 ANQGSEA, per germline. Trimming removed 1 base at V and 2 bases at J, with 9 bases between. The CDR3 length is 14 residues. CDR3 nucleotides: TGCAGCGTTGAAGGCAGGGACTCCAAAAACATTCAGTACTTC. Translating gives CSVEGRDSKNIQYF.

This clonotype was counted a single time. The rearrangement uses TRBV20-1 and TRBJ2-1; 7 positions match TRBD2. This CDR3 is 15 amino acids long. V gave up 3 bases and J gave up 8 bases; unmatched junction bases: 13. Germline V CDR1 and CDR2: DFQATT, SNEGSKA (reference sequence). The CDR3: CSARSWEGGLDEQFF. CDR3 nucleotide sequence: TGCAGTGCTAGGTCTTGGGAGGGAGGGCTGGATGAGCAGTTCTTC.

A single count supports this clonotype. The chain has TRBV20-1 and TRBJ2-7; 10 nucleotides agree with TRBD2. Germline-derived CDR1 and CDR2 are DFQATT and SNEGSKA (reference sequence). J was trimmed by 2 bases and V by 0 bases; bases with no gene match: 4. The CDR3 runs to 15 residues. CDR3 DNA sequence: TGCAGTGCTAGAGATACAGCGGGAGGGCCCTACGAGCAGTACTTC. It encodes CSARDTAGGPYEQYF.

The V gene is TRBV19, the J gene TRBJ2-2; D unclear. This CDR3 is built from 14 residues. The germline gives CDR1 LNHDA, CDR2 SQIVND (reference sequence). The V end was cut by 6 bases, the J end by 8 bases, with 16 bases between. The CDR3 loop is CASSRRASQGELFF. CDR3 sequence (DNA): TGTGCCAGTAGCCGGCGCGCTAGTCAGGGGGAGCTGTTTTTT.

V is TRBV10-3 and J is TRBJ2-7; D ambiguous. The CDR3 is 14 residues long. Trimming cost V 0 bases and J 5 bases, with 11 bases left between them. Germline V CDR1 and CDR2: ENHRY, SYGVKD. CDR3 amino acids: CAISESAGKNEQYF. In DNA, the CDR3 is TGTGCCATCAGTGAGTCGGCAGGAAAGAACGAGCAGTACTTC.

This CDR3 reads CASSPNEYSPLHF. In DNA, the CDR3 is TGTGCCAGCAGCCCAAACGAGTATTCACCCCTCCACTTT. The chain uses TRBV7-2 and TRBJ1-6; the D is unclear. The CDR3 has 13 residues. The germline V gene has CDR1 SGHTA and CDR2 FQGNSA. The germline V and J ends were trimmed by 5 bases and 8 bases, with 10 bases remaining between them.

The chain uses TRBV6-5 and TRBJ2-7, with 13 bases identical to TRBD2. The CDR3 is 17 amino acids. Trimming cost V 0 bases and J 2 bases; bases outside gene matches: 4. Looked up from germline, CDR1 is MNHEY and CDR2 is SVGAGI. The CDR3 bases are TGTGCCAGCAGTTACTCAGCCGGGACTAGCGGGGCCTACGAGCAGTACTTC. As protein: CASSYSAGTSGAYEQYF.

The chain is built from TRBV27 and TRBJ2-1; TRBD2 matches 13 bases. The CDR3 is made up of 18 amino acids. Germline CDR1 reads MNHEY; CDR2 reads SMNVEV (reference sequence). V gave up 6 bases and J gave up 5 bases; unmatched junction bases: 13. In DNA form, the CDR3 reads TGTGCCAGCAGCAAGAATTCCGGGACTAGCGGGATAAACAATGAGCAGTTCTTC. It is translated as CASSKNSGTSGINNEQFF.

This clonotype appeared a few times. The chain links TRBV20-1 to TRBJ2-1; D possibly corresponds to TRBD1 (6 bases). Trimming removed 5 bases from V and 7 bases from J, with 15 bases in between. This CDR3 comprises 13 residues. CDR1 DFQATT and CDR2 SNEGSKA come from the germline V gene (reference sequence). Here the CDR3 DNA reads TGCAGTGCTTCCGGGACAAAACCAAATGAGCAGTTCTTC. Translation: CSASGTKPNEQFF.

Remarks on this clonotype: One junction end disagrees with the germline gene, perhaps due to a read error. The gene calls are TRBV11-2 and TRBJ1-4, with 8 positions matching TRBD1. The CDR3 extends over 16 amino acids. Germline CDR1 SGHAT, CDR2 FQNNGV. The CDR3 loop is CASRYGTGTTSEKLFF. For the CDR3, the DNA is TGTGCCAGCAGATACGGGACAGGAACGACTAGTGAAAAACTGTTTTTT.

This sequence joins TRBV20-1 and TRBJ1-3, with D possibly TRBD1 on 5 matching bases. Trimming stripped 1 base from V and 1 base from J, with 8 bases between. The germline gives CDR1 DFQATT, CDR2 SNEGSKA (reference sequence). This CDR3 is built from 14 residues. CDR3 in amino acids: CSARGGLSGNTIYF. In nucleotides, the CDR3 is TGCAGTGCTAGAGGGGGACTATCTGGAAACACCATATATTTT.

This clonotype was counted ten times or more. Written as DNA, the CDR3 is TGCAGTGCTCCAAGACAGCTACCTGATACGCAGTATTTT. It encodes CSAPRQLPDTQYF. V gene TRBV20-1 combines with J gene TRBJ2-3; tentatively, D is TRBD1 (5 bases). CDR3 length equals 13 residues. V was clipped by 5 bases and J by 6 bases, with 15 bases between them. The germline V gene has CDR1 DFQATT and CDR2 SNEGSKA (reference sequence).

This clonotype was recorded a few times. This chain connects TRBV4-3 to TRBJ1-2, with D possibly TRBD1 on 6 matching bases. V was shortened by 3 bases and J by 4 bases, with 18 bases between the two germline ends. The CDR3 runs 16 residues. Germline assignment: CDR1 LGHNA and CDR2 YSLEER. CDR3 DNA: TGCGCCAGCAGCCAGGCTTTACAGGGTGGGGGCTATGGCTACACCTTC. Protein: CASSQALQGGGYGYTF.

This clonotype was observed a few times. This chain links TRBV7-2 with TRBJ2-7; 7 bases are a match to TRBD2. V dropped 5 bases and J dropped 2; count of bases not matched to a gene: 6. Germline V CDR1 and CDR2: SGHTA, FQGNSA. The CDR3 loop spans 14 amino acids. The CDR3 here is CASSTRAGAYEQYF. The CDR3 region has the DNA TGTGCCAGCAGCACTCGCGCGGGGGCCTACGAGCAGTACTTC.

This clonotype came up many times. The chain couples TRBV5-1 to TRBJ2-1; tentative D call: TRBD1 (7 bases). CDR1 is SGHRS and CDR2 is YFSETQ in the germline V gene. Trimming cost V 0 bases and J 9 bases, with 16 bases left between them. This CDR3 has 15 residues. The CDR3, as DNA: TGCGCCAGCAGCTTGGCCCTACAGGGGAGGTCTGAGCAGTTCTTC. Its protein product is CASSLALQGRSEQFF.

This clonotype was observed a handful of times. The V call is TRBV29-1, the J call TRBJ1-1; 9 bases line up with TRBD1. This CDR3 comprises 14 residues. V lost 6 bases to trimming and J lost 0 bases; unmatched junction nucleotides: 5. The germline CDR1 and CDR2 sequences are SQVTM and ANQGSEA. In nucleotides, the CDR3 is TGCAGCGTCCTACAGGGGGCCCTGAACACTGAAGCTTTCTTT. It yields the protein CSVLQGALNTEAFF.

This clonotype was detected a few times. The CDR3 reads CASSQELAYEQYF. The CDR3 DNA reads as TGCGCCAGCAGCCAAGAGCTAGCCTACGAGCAGTACTTC. The chain joins TRBV4-3 to TRBJ2-7; D is unclear. The CDR3 has 13 residues. Looked up from germline, CDR1 is LGHNA and CDR2 is YSLEER. V was cut by 0 bases and J by 2 bases, with 5 bases left in between.

This chain links TRBV5-1 with TRBJ1-1; 8 bases match TRBD1. CDR3 size: 11 residues. Germline V gene lookup returns CDR1 SGHRS and CDR2 YFSETQ. V shed 5 bases and J 6 bases; nucleotides not matched to a gene: 0. Here the CDR3 reads CASRGQAEAFF. In DNA form, the CDR3 reads TGCGCCAGCAGGGGACAGGCTGAAGCTTTCTTT.

V gene TRBV27 combines with J gene TRBJ2-5; TRBD2 aligns across 16 bases. The CDR3 extends over 16 amino acids. Germline trimming cut 5 bases from V and 2 bases from J; bases unmatched to any gene: 2. Looked up from germline, CDR1 is MNHEY and CDR2 is SMNVEV (reference sequence). The CDR3, as DNA: TGTGCCAGCAGTATGGGACTAGCGGGAGGGCAAGAGACCCAGTACTTC. Residues: CASSMGLAGGQETQYF.

V is TRBV20-1 and J is TRBJ1-4; possible D gene TRBD1, 6 bases. This CDR3 region has 13 residues. The V end was cut by 3 bases, the J end by 6 bases, with 11 bases between. Looked up from germline, CDR1 is DFQATT and CDR2 is SNEGSKA (reference sequence). CDR3 nucleotides: TGCAGTGCTAGCGGGGGGGCGGATGAAAAACTGTTTTTT. Translating gives CSASGGADEKLFF.

There are many counts of this clonotype. The chain uses TRBV12-3 or TRBV12-4 and TRBJ2-3; the D is unclear. With 6 bases removed from V and 4 bases from J, the gap between germline ends came to 17 bases. The CDR3 consists of 15 residues. The DNA for the CDR3 is TGTGCCAGCAGCCAACTGTCCCGGACGCCAGATACGCAGTATTTT. Residues: CASSQLSRTPDTQYF.

The chain is built from TRBV20-1 and TRBJ2-7, with a weak D call TRBD2 (6 bases). Germline CDR1 is DFQATT and CDR2 is SNEGSKA (reference sequence). This CDR3 comprises 15 residues. The ends were cut back, 0 bases at V and 6 bases at J, with 18 bases in the middle. The CDR3 region is CSARDAGSSLLEQYF. As DNA, the CDR3 is TGCAGTGCTAGAGATGCGGGAAGCTCCCTACTCGAGCAGTACTTC.

The chain uses TRBV10-3 and TRBJ2-7; 9 positions agree with TRBD2. V lost 4 bases, J lost 2 bases, and 9 bases stayed unmatched. Germline V lookup: CDR1 ENHRY, CDR2 SYGVKD. This CDR3 region has 16 residues. The CDR3, as DNA: TGTGCCATCAGTGGAGTTGAGCGGGGGGCCACCTACGAGCAGTACTTC. Its protein is CAISGVERGATYEQYF.

The chain employs TRBV4-3 and TRBJ2-7; D remains ambiguous. The CDR3 runs to 10 residues. The germline gives CDR1 LGHNA, CDR2 YSLEER. The V and J ends lost 8 bases and 6 bases respectively, with 8 bases between them. The CDR3 sequence is CASQVLEQYF. CDR3 sequence (DNA): TGCGCCAGCCAAGTCCTCGAGCAGTACTTC.

In this sample, this clonotype turned up a few times. V usage is TRBV18 and J usage is TRBJ2-5; D is unresolved. Trimming left V 5 bases short and J 3 bases short, with 10 bases between. The CDR3 has 13 residues. Germline V gene data show CDR1 as KGHSH and CDR2 as LQKENI. The CDR3 protein is CASSGPDKETQYF. In DNA form, the CDR3 reads TGTGCCAGCTCAGGACCGGATAAAGAGACCCAGTACTTC.

This clonotype has a handful of counts. The chain links TRBV18 to TRBJ2-1; D not resolved. CDR1 and CDR2 from the germline V gene are KGHSH and LQKENI. The CDR3 is made up of 14 amino acids. Trimming left V 3 bases short and J 6 bases short, with 12 bases between. CDR3 residues: CASSPLSIGNEQFF. CDR3 nucleotides: TGTGCCAGCTCACCCTTGTCAATTGGCAATGAGCAGTTCTTC.

Only one count was recorded for this clonotype. The J gene is TRBJ2-3, the V gene TRBV5-6; D remains ambiguous. Per germline, CDR1 SGHDT and CDR2 YYEEEE. This CDR3 has 14 residues. Trimming took 1 base from V and 6 from J, leaving 12 bases between them. CDR3: CASSLRRLDDTQYF. The DNA of the CDR3 is TGTGCCAGCAGCTTGCGGCGCCTCGACGATACGCAGTATTTT.

A few counts support this clonotype. The chain is built from TRBV25-1 and TRBJ2-7; 9 positions agree with TRBD2. The CDR3 length is 14 residues. In germline, CDR1 is MGHDK, CDR2 SYGVNS. The V segment lost 3 bases and the J segment 4 bases; nucleotides outside the gene matches: 4. The CDR3 reads CASSDPSGIYEQYF. The CDR3 DNA is TGTGCCAGCAGTGACCCTAGCGGGATATACGAGCAGTACTTC.

The chain has TRBV19 and TRBJ2-5, with TRBD1 as a possible D gene (6 bases). In germline, CDR1 is LNHDA, CDR2 SQIVND (reference sequence). V lost 11 bases and J 2 bases, leaving 18 bases between the germline ends. The CDR3 is 14 amino acids. The CDR3 region is CAGVPPGQQETQYF. For the CDR3, the DNA is TGTGCCGGAGTACCCCCGGGACAACAAGAGACCCAGTACTTC.

This clonotype was counted between two and nine times. The chain has TRBV4-3 and TRBJ2-5; tentatively, D is TRBD2 (6 bases). Trimming pared 5 bases from V and 5 bases from J, leaving 15 bases between. Germline-derived CDR1 and CDR2 are LGHNA and YSLEER. CDR3 size: 14 residues. In DNA form, the CDR3 reads TGCGCCAGCAGCACTAGACTAGGGGACGAGACCCAGTACTTC. Its translation: CASSTRLGDETQYF.